This T cell receptor (beta chain) comes out of a study of Ad26.COV2.S vaccination and SARS-CoV-2 variants (dated by TCRdb to the early 2020s). Study-wide context: Donors in the vaccine arm were drawn from COV1001, a multicentre, randomized, double-blind, placebo-controlled phase I-IIa trial testing Ad26.COV2.S in healthy adults. Trial participants were randomized into five groups of five: low-dose or high-dose Ad26.COV2.S given once or twice, or placebo on both occasions. Ad26.COV2.S was administered intramuscularly at 5 x 10^10 or 1 x 10^11 viral particles, either as a single shot or as two shots given 56 days apart. Blinding of investigators to trial group allocation was maintained during experiments and outcome assessment. A total of 32 samples were included in the TCR-sequenced set, comprising roughly 19 Ad26.COV2.S vaccine recipients, 5 placebo recipients and 8 SARS-CoV-2 convalescent individuals. TCRbeta repertoire sequencing was used to assess the specificity and breadth of SARS-CoV-2-reactive T cell receptors after Ad26.COV2.S vaccination. Here is what the overall study found, with its caveats: The study was not powered to compare responses between vaccine doses or regimens. The authors noted that total T cell responses may have been underestimated by the TCR breadth and depth analyses. Non-spike TCR breadth was comparable between vaccine and placebo recipients, consistent with the vaccine containing only spike. Substantial breadth of spike-specific CD8+ and CD4+ T cell responses was reported after vaccination. Compared with placebo recipients, Ad26.COV2.S recipients showed higher spike-specific TCR breadth (P = 0.0014).

With respect to this clone: Its antigen remains undetermined. Base qualities are missing; no much larger clone stands one base away.

In the paper's terms, the treatment or condition label means: some 20 received Ad26.COV2.S at low or high dose, single or two shots; 5 received placebo; per-sample allocation not given. Repertoires of vaccine and placebo recipients were sequenced from samples collected on day 63 after the first injection. Cohort 1b enrolled around 23 adults aged 18-55 years at a single site in Boston, USA, between 29 July and 7 August 2020. Ad26.COV2.S was a replication-incompetent adenovirus type 26 vector that expressed a prefusion-stabilized SARS-CoV-2 spike protein derived from the original Wuhan strain. TCRbeta CDR3 regions were sequenced with the immunoSEQ Assay. After extraction, genomic DNA underwent amplification by bias-controlled multiplex PCR, followed by high-throughput sequencing. As for how the authors treated the data: To quantify the absolute abundance of every unique TCRbeta CDR3 region, sequences were collapsed and filtered. T cell fraction was estimated by normalizing TCRbeta template counts to usable DNA, which was measured by amplifying reference genes present in all nucleated cells. Repertoire TCRs were annotated as SARS-CoV-2-specific by exact matching of V gene, CDR3 amino acid sequence and J gene to a known reactive TCR set. MIRA supplied the reference SARS-CoV-2 TCR set, which was filtered for enrichment in COVID-19-positive ImmuneCODE repertoires so that public or cross-reactive TCRs were removed. Drawing on the MIRA antigens, annotated TCRs were analysed further at the level of specific ORF or position within ORF. Depth was the summed frequency of annotated unique rearrangements, while breadth was defined as annotated unique rearrangements over total unique productive rearrangements. Two-sided Wilcoxon rank-sum tests were applied when comparing TCR breadth between groups. Drawn from immuneACCESS, this table holds only the in-frame rearrangements with V and J called that TCRdb kept. Clones are partly lost; checked studies trace under half to an unresolved V gene and leave the rest unexplained. The D gene and trimming were derived from the DNA, and the V and J assignments and clone size from that table. This sample has about 410,000 clones in its table, and about 85% of those were observed once. The ten largest clones add up to 3.5% of the sample.

The sequence was collected from a person aged 18-60 years who received the Ad26.COV2.S COVID-19 vaccine or a placebo. This specimen consisted of peripheral blood, obtained in a trial of Ad26.COV2.S vaccine versus placebo.

The DNA sequence follows: TGTGCCTGGAGTTCAGGGACAGTGGCTTTTAGGGAGCAGTTCTTC. It translates to CAWSSGTVAFREQFF. Rearrangement joined TRBV30 to TRBJ2-1, with 7 bases aligning to TRBD1. Via the germline V gene (reference sequence), CDR1 is GTSNPN and CDR2 SVGIG. V trim: 2 bases; J trim: 10 bases; unmatched bases: 14. The CDR3 starts with the cysteine, ends with the phenylalanine, and has 15 residues. Only the CDR3 DNA is retained, 45 bases long and in frame from the first base.